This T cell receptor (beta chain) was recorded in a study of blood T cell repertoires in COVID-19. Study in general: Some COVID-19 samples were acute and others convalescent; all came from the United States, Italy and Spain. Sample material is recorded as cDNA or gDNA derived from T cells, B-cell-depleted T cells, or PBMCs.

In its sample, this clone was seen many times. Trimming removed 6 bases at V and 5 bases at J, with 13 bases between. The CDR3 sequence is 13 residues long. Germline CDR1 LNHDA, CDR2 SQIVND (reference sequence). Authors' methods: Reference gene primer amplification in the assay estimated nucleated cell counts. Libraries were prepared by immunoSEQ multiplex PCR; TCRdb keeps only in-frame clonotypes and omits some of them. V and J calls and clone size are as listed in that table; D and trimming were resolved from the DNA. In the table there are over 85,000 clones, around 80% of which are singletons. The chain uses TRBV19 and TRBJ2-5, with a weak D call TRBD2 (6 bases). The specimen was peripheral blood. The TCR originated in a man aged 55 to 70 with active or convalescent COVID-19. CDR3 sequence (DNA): TGTGCCAGTAGAAAGGGGCTAGCGGAGACCCAGTACTTC. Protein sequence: CASRKGLAETQYF.